This note documents a single T cell receptor (beta chain) sequence. The data were taken from a study of Graves' ophthalmopathy and Graves' hyperthyroidism. Moderate-to-severe activity, with CAS ≥3, NOSPECS ≥4 and duration under 3 months, characterized the donors with ophthalmopathy. The authors amplified TCR beta CDR3 regions, and they did so from RNA transcripts for repertoire sequencing. Following a first-round RT-PCR that used HTBI primers, a second-round multiplex PCR was carried out. TCRdb re-analysed the multiplex PCR reads in MiXCR, keeping a single row per CDR3 protein. Seen here are 150,000 to 200,000 distinct CDR3 sequences, roughly two fifths observed once, and the top ten hold nearly 9%. J was trimmed by 5 bases and V by 6 bases; bases with no gene match: 10. The CDR3 runs to 15 residues.

This sequence originates from a man younger than 40 with Graves' ophthalmopathy. J is TRBJ2-5 and V is TRBV12-3 or TRBV12-4; 9 bases line up with TRBD1. Sequenced input: peripheral blood. CDR3 DNA sequence: TGTGCCAGCAGAGAAGGACAGGGGTTTTGGGAGACCCAGTACTTC. It specifies CASREGQGFWETQYF.